A few counts support the clone carrying this TCR beta chain. Its antigen is undetermined. These data originate in a study of identical twins. Template switching, a step in the protocol, added a universal primer site, and cDNA carried unique molecular identifiers. From the 5' RACE reads, TCRdb called clonotypes with MiXCR, one entry per CDR3 protein. The sample has 470,000 or so distinct CDR3 sequences; approximately 25% are singletons. Points from the study as a whole: Insertions ran lower in abundant cord blood beta clonotypes, though not in memory repertoires. With monozygotic twins, out-of-frame TCR alpha sharing exceeded what models estimated.

This sample was also put to use in a study of T cells expressing NK-cell markers. According to that study: In the group of eight sequenced donors, seven were HCMV-seropositive and one was seronegative.

Sequenced: CD4+ T cells sorted from blood. This receptor was identified in a woman aged 18 to 35 in good health.

Written as DNA, the CDR3 is TGCAGTGCCCCCCCGGAAGGAGGACAAGAGACCCAGTACTTC. It specifies CSAPPEGGQETQYF. This chain connects TRBV20-1 to TRBJ2-5; D perhaps matches TRBD2 (5 bases). The CDR3 runs 14 residues. Germline CDR1 reads DFQATT; CDR2 reads SNEGSKA (reference sequence). Deletions cut 6 bases from V and 2 bases from J, with 16 bases between.